One and the same sample provided the 13 T cell receptor beta chains below, sequenced in a study of T cell responses to AZD1222 COVID-19 vaccine. The repertoire was sequenced with immunoSEQ multiplex PCR; TCRdb's copy has only in-frame clones and lacks some. The sample holds over 120,000 clones; approximately 90% are singletons and the top ten take under 4.5%. The sequencing used peripheral blood, collected on day 0 of AZD1222 vaccination. Receptors were obtained from an adult in good health.

The chain employs TRBV19 and TRBJ1-1; no reliable D call. Germline V gene sequence: CDR1 LNHDA, CDR2 SQIVND (reference sequence). Trimming left V 3 bases short and J 0 bases short, with 8 bases between. CDR3 length equals 14 residues. CDR3 region: CASSMNRLNTEAFF. In DNA form, the CDR3 reads TGTGCCAGTAGTATGAACCGGTTGAACACTGAAGCTTTCTTT.

In DNA form, the CDR3 reads TGTGCCAGCACCAGCCCCAGGGTGCGCGAGCAGTACTTC. It translates to CASTSPRVREQYF. The gene calls are TRBV6-5 and TRBJ2-7; possibly TRBD1 for D (5 bases). This CDR3 has 13 residues. From germline, CDR1 is MNHEY and CDR2 SVGAGI. Trimming cost V 7 bases and J 6 bases, with 16 bases left between them.

This clone was found once. The chain couples TRBV27 to TRBJ2-3; D not resolved. This CDR3 contains 17 residues. Per germline, CDR1 MNHEY and CDR2 SMNVEV (reference sequence). The V end lost 1 base, the J end lost 3 bases, and 17 bases lay between the germline ends. The CDR3: CASSLLVRSEVTDTQYF. CDR3 in DNA: TGTGCCAGCAGTTTATTGGTCCGTTCAGAGGTGACAGATACGCAGTATTTT.

The rearrangement joins TRBV4-3 to TRBJ1-4; 8 nucleotides agree with TRBD1. The CDR3 spans 15 residues. V was pared by 2 bases and J by 3 bases, with 2 bases of the junction left unmatched. Germline V gene sequence: CDR1 LGHNA, CDR2 YSLEER. The CDR3: CASSQQGAANEKLFF. As DNA, the CDR3 is TGCGCCAGCAGCCAACAGGGGGCGGCTAATGAAAAACTGTTTTTT.

J is TRBJ1-2 and V is TRBV19, with a possible D match to TRBD1 (5 bases). Trimming stripped 6 bases from V and 1 base from J, with 15 bases between. CDR1 is LNHDA and CDR2 is SQIVND in the germline V gene (reference sequence). The CDR3 is 15 residues long. This CDR3 reads CASRLRDGNNYGYTF. The CDR3 bases are TGTGCCAGTAGGCTACGGGACGGGAATAACTATGGCTACACCTTC.

This chain joins TRBV15 and TRBJ1-1; weak D call: TRBD1 (5 bases). The V end lost 0 bases, the J end lost 9 bases, and 17 bases lay between the germline ends. The germline CDR1 and CDR2 sequences are LNHNV and YYDKDF (reference sequence). There are 15 residues in the CDR3. CDR3 amino acids: CATSRELSPGLQAFF. DNA of the CDR3: TGTGCCACCAGCAGAGAACTCTCGCCGGGACTTCAAGCTTTCTTT.

The count of this clone is one. The rearrangement uses TRBV6-5 and TRBJ1-3; D not resolved. The germline V gene encodes CDR1 MNHEY and CDR2 SVGAGI. The CDR3 loop spans 14 amino acids. V gave up 6 bases and J gave up 4 bases, with 13 bases separating them. CDR3 coding DNA: TGTGCCAGCAGCCCCCCCGGCTTAGGAAACACCATATATTTT. Its protein is CASSPPGLGNTIYF.

This clone occurred a few times. The chain is built from TRBV6-5 and TRBJ2-6; D ambiguous. V lost 7 bases to trimming and J lost 3 bases, with 7 bases between them. Germline-derived CDR1 and CDR2 are MNHEY and SVGAGI. The CDR3 is 13 residues long. CDR3 bases: TGTGCCAGCAAAAAGGGTGGGGCCAACGTCCTGACTTTC. Translating it yields CASKKGGANVLTF.

V gene TRBV7-6 combines with J gene TRBJ2-5; a possible D gene is TRBD2 (6 bases). The ends were cut back, 2 bases at V and 5 bases at J, with 15 bases in the middle. Germline-derived CDR1 and CDR2 are SGHVS and FNYEAQ. The CDR3 consists of 15 residues. CDR3 loop: CASSLILAGGETQYF. As DNA, the CDR3 is TGTGCCAGCAGCTTAATTTTGGCAGGAGGGGAGACCCAGTACTTC.

On this clone: Within the sample, other DNA sequences also encode this same CDR3. This chain links TRBV5-6 with TRBJ2-7; 7 nucleotides agree with TRBD1. Germline V lookup: CDR1 SGHDT, CDR2 YYEEEE. J lost 4 bases, V lost 4 bases, and 5 bases had no gene match. The CDR3 sequence is 13 residues long. This CDR3 is CASSGRDRYEQYF. The CDR3 DNA reads TGTGCCAGCAGCGGCCGGGACAGATACGAGCAGTACTTC. Drawing the rest from reference TRBV5-6 and TRBJ2-7, the complete variable domain is DAGVTQSPTHLIKTRGQQVTLRCSPKSGHDTVSWYQQALGQGPQFIFQYYEEEERQRGNFPDRFSGHQFPNYSSELNVNALLLGDSALYLCASSGRDRYEQYFGPGTRLTVT.

V is TRBV9 and J is TRBJ2-1; D is uncertain. Trimming removed 4 bases at V and 8 bases at J, with 10 bases between. Germline CDR1 reads SGDLS; CDR2 reads YYNGEE. The CDR3 is 12 amino acids. CDR3 sequence: CASSHNNYEQFF. The CDR3 nucleotides read TGTGCCAGCAGCCATAACAATTATGAGCAGTTCTTC.

The chain has TRBV5-3 and TRBJ2-7; 11 positions match TRBD2. TRBV5-3 is an open reading frame, and its role is uncertain. Trimming removed 1 base from V and 1 base from J; junction bases left unmatched: 4. This CDR3 is built from 16 residues. CDR3 loop: CARSLTGTSGSYEQYF. The CDR3 nucleotides are TGTGCCAGAAGCTTGACTGGGACTAGCGGTTCCTACGAGCAGTACTTC.

V is TRBV14 and J is TRBJ2-3, with 9 bases lining up with TRBD2. V lost 4 bases to trimming and J lost 2 bases; unmatched junction nucleotides: 7. Germline CDR1 is SGHDN and CDR2 is FVKESK. This CDR3 is built from 16 residues. The CDR3 spells CASSPPSGRTTDTQYF. Here the CDR3 DNA reads TGTGCCAGCAGCCCCCCGAGCGGGAGGACCACAGATACGCAGTATTTT.